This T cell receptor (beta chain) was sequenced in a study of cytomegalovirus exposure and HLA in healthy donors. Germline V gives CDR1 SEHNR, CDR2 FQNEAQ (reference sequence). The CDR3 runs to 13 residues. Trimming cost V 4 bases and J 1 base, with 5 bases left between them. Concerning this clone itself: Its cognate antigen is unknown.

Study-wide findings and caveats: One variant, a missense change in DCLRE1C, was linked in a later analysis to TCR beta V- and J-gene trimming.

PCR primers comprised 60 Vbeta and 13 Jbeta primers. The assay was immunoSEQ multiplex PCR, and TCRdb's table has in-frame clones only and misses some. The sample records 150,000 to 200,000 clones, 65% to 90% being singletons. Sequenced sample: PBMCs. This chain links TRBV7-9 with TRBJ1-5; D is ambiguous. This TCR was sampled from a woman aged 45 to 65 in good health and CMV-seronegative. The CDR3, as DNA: TGTGCCAGCAGCTACGGGAGCAATCAGCCCCAGCATTTT. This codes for CASSYGSNQPQHF.